These 13 T cell receptor beta chains were all obtained from the same sample, sequenced in a study of cytomegalovirus exposure and HLA in healthy donors. Amplification used 60 Vbeta primers and 13 Jbeta primers. Using immunoSEQ multiplex PCR, the repertoire was profiled, and TCRdb retains in-frame clones only, with some absent. The table gives about 59,000 clones; the top ten clones make up 5% to 5.5% of it. The specimen was PBMCs. These receptor sequences come from a man aged 30-40 years in good health and CMV-seropositive.

The rearrangement uses TRBV14 and TRBJ2-3, with D unclear. The length of the CDR3 is 13 residues. Trimming shortened V by 5 bases and J by 2 bases, and 8 bases separated the two germline ends. The germline V gene has CDR1 SGHDN and CDR2 FVKESK. Here the CDR3 reads CASSEIHTDTQYF. The CDR3 nucleotides are TGTGCCAGCAGCGAGATCCACACAGATACGCAGTATTTT.

In nucleotides, the CDR3 is TGTGCCAGCAGCTTGCGGGAAAGGGCCCATCAGCCCCAGCATTTT. Encoded protein: CASSLRERAHQPQHF. The chain has TRBV5-6 and TRBJ1-5, with D unclear. The CDR3 consists of 15 residues. Trimming cost V 1 base and J 5 bases, with 13 bases left between them. Per germline, CDR1 SGHDT and CDR2 YYEEEE.

This sequence joins TRBV5-1 and TRBJ2-1, with TRBD2 matching over 14 bases. In germline, CDR1 is SGHRS, CDR2 YFSETQ. The CDR3 runs 16 residues. Trimming removed 2 bases from V and 8 bases from J; junction bases left unmatched: 6. DNA of the CDR3: TGCGCCAGCAGCTTAGGAGGGACTAGCGGGAGCGATGAGCAGTTCTTC. Its protein is CASSLGGTSGSDEQFF.

The chain recombines TRBV7-9 with TRBJ2-7; D not resolved. V lost 4 bases, J lost 2 bases, and 18 bases lay in between. CDR1 is SEHNR, CDR2 FQNEAQ, per germline (reference sequence). The CDR3 loop spans 16 amino acids. CDR3 bases: TGTGCCAGCAGCTCGACCGATTCGCCTCAGGCCTACGAGCAGTACTTC. This translates into CASSSTDSPQAYEQYF.

The chain uses TRBV5-1 and TRBJ2-2, with TRBD2 matching 11 bases. The CDR3 length is 16 residues. V lost 4 bases, J lost 5 bases, and 7 bases stayed unmatched. Germline V CDR1 and CDR2: SGHRS, YFSETQ. The CDR3 is CASSPGGLAETGELFF. The CDR3 nucleotides read TGCGCCAGCAGCCCGGGGGGACTAGCGGAGACCGGGGAGCTGTTTTTT. The variable domain in full, with the rest retrieved from reference TRBV5-1 and TRBJ2-2, is KAGVTQTPRYLIKTRGQQVTLSCSPISGHRSVSWYQQTPGQGLQFLFEYFSETQRNKGNFPGRFSGRQFSNSRSEMNVSTLELGDSALYLCASSPGGLAETGELFFGEGSRLTVL.

V is TRBV30 and J is TRBJ2-3; 12 nucleotides agree with TRBD2. J was trimmed by 4 bases and V by 4 bases; bases with no gene match: 0. Germline loops: CDR1 GTSNPN, CDR2 SVGIG (reference sequence). The CDR3 sequence is 13 residues long. CDR3 amino acids: CAWTSGGADTQYF. The DNA for the CDR3 is TGTGCCTGGACTAGCGGGGGGGCAGATACGCAGTATTTT.

The chain carries TRBV7-8 and TRBJ1-1; D is possibly TRBD1 (5 bases). Trimming removed 2 bases from V and 1 base from J, with 8 bases in between. CDR3 length: 14 residues. Looked up from germline, CDR1 is SGHVS and CDR2 is FQNEAQ. The CDR3 bases are TGTGCCAGCAGCTTAACGACAGCGAACACTGAAGCTTTCTTT. Its translation: CASSLTTANTEAFF.

Details on this clone: The same CDR3 arises from other DNA sequences in this sample as well. This chain connects TRBV30 to TRBJ1-1; 9 nucleotides match TRBD1. CDR1 and CDR2 (germline): GTSNPN, SVGIG (reference sequence). J lost 3 bases, V lost 3 bases, and 5 bases had no gene match. CDR3 length: 14 residues. The CDR3 sequence is CAWRSWTGDTEAFF. For the CDR3, the DNA is TGTGCCTGGAGATCATGGACAGGGGACACTGAAGCTTTCTTT.

The chain has TRBV30 and TRBJ2-6, with D possibly TRBD2 on 7 matching bases. The CDR3 is 17 amino acids. Germline assignment: CDR1 GTSNPN and CDR2 SVGIG (reference sequence). Trimming shortened V by 4 bases and J by 0 bases, and 16 bases separated the two germline ends. The chain's CDR3 is CAWTIGGASSGANVLTF. The CDR3 bases are TGTGCCTGGACGATAGGGGGGGCAAGCTCTGGGGCCAACGTCCTGACTTTC.

The rearrangement uses TRBV9 and TRBJ1-2, with 9 positions matching TRBD1. CDR1 is SGDLS, CDR2 YYNGEE, per germline. The CDR3 is made up of 17 amino acids. V was clipped by 3 bases and J by 0 bases; unmatched bases: 9. The CDR3 is CASSGYRGPPANYGYTF. In DNA form, the CDR3 reads TGTGCCAGCAGCGGTTACAGGGGGCCTCCGGCTAACTATGGCTACACCTTC.

V gene TRBV30 combines with J gene TRBJ1-1, with D maybe TRBD1 (5 bases). Trimming pared 4 bases from V and 3 bases from J, leaving 9 bases between. CDR3 length: 12 residues. The germline gives CDR1 GTSNPN, CDR2 SVGIG (reference sequence). In DNA form, the CDR3 reads TGTGCCTGGAATTGGGGGGACACTGAAGCTTTCTTT. This gives the protein CAWNWGDTEAFF.

The rearrangement links TRBV5-1 to TRBJ2-2; D is unclear. The CDR3 totals 13 residues. The V end was cut by 2 bases, the J end by 6 bases, with 8 bases between. Germline V gene sequence: CDR1 SGHRS, CDR2 YFSETQ. The CDR3, as DNA: TGCGCCAGCAGCTTATATTCTCCCGGGGAGCTGTTTTTT. It encodes CASSLYSPGELFF.

This sequence joins TRBV6-1 and TRBJ2-7, with D possibly matching TRBD1 (5 bases). CDR1 is MNHNS and CDR2 is SASEGT in the germline V gene. The CDR3 extends over 13 amino acids. Trimming took 1 base from V and 3 from J, leaving 7 bases between them. In DNA form, the CDR3 reads TGTGCCAGCAGTGAAGGACAGAACTACGAGCAGTACTTC. Protein product: CASSEGQNYEQYF.